The entry below describes one TCR beta chain. This entry comes from a study of blood T cell repertoires in COVID-19. The overall study: T cells, B-cell-depleted T cells, or PBMCs provided the cDNA or gDNA that served as material.

The assay was immunoSEQ multiplex PCR, and TCRdb's table has in-frame clones only and misses some. The sample has 130,000 to 150,000 clones; about 90% are singletons. Individuals drawn from under 30 US areas were roughly 18 to 95 years old. The CDR3 totals 12 residues. CDR1 MDHEN and CDR2 SYDVKM come from the germline V gene. V lost 5 bases, J lost 8 bases, and 12 bases lay in between. The chain joins TRBV28 to TRBJ1-2; possible D gene TRBD1, 6 bases. The TCR was taken from a man aged 55 to 70 who had recovered from COVID-19. Sequences were obtained from PBMCs or T cells enriched from blood (not recorded which). The CDR3 DNA is TGTGCCAGCAGTCGAGCAGGGGTAGGCTACACCTTC. Translated: CASSRAGVGYTF.